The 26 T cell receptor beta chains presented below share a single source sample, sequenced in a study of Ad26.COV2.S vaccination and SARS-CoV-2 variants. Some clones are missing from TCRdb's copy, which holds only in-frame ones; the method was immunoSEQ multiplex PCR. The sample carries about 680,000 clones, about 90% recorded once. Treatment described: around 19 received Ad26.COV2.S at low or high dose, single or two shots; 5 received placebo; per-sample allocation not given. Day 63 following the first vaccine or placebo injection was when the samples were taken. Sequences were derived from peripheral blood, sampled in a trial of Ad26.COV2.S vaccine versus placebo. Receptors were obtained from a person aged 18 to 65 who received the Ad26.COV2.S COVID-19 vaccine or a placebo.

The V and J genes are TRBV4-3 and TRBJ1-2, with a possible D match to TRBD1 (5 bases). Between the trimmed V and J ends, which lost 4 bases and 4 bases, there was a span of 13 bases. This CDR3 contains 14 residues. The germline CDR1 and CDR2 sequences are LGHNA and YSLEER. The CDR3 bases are TGCGCCAGCAGCCTAACGTCCGGGGCCTATGGCTACACCTTC. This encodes CASSLTSGAYGYTF.

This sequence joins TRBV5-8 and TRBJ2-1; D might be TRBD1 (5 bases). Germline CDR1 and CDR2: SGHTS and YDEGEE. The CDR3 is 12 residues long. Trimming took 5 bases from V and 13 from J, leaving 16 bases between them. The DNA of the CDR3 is TGTGCCAGCAGTTCGGACACCCCTTCCCAGTTCTTC. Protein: CASSSDTPSQFF.

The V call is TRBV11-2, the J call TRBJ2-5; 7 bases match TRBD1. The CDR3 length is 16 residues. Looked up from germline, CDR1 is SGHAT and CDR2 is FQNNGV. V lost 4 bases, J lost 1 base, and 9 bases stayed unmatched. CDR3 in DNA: TGTGCCAGCAGCTCCCAGACAGGGACGGGCCAAGAGACCCAGTACTTC. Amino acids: CASSSQTGTGQETQYF.

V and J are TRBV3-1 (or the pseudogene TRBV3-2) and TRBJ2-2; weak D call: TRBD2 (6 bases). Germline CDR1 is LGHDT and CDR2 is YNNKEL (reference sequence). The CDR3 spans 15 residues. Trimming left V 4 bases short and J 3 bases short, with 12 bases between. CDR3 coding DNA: TGTGCCAGCAGCCCGACGGAGGGGTACACCGGGGAGCTGTTTTTT. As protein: CASSPTEGYTGELFF.

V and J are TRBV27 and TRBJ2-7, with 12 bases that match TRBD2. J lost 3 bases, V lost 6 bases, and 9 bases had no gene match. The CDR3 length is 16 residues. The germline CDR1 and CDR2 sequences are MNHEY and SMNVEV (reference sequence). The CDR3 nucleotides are TGTGCCAGCAGGACTAGCGGGAGAATCCTCCTCTACGAGCAGTACTTC. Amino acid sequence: CASRTSGRILLYEQYF.

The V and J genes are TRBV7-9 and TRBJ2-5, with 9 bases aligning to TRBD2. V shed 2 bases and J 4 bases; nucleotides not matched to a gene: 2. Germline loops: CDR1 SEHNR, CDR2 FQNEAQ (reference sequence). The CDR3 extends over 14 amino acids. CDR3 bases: TGTGCCAGCAGCTTACTGACTAGCGGAGAGACCCAGTACTTC. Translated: CASSLLTSGETQYF.

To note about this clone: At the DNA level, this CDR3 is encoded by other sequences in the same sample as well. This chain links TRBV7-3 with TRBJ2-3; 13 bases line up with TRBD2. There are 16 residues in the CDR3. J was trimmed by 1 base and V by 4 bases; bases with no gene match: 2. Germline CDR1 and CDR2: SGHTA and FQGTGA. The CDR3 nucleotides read TGTGCCAGCAGCTCAGGGACTAGCGGGGGCACAGATACGCAGTATTTT. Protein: CASSSGTSGGTDTQYF. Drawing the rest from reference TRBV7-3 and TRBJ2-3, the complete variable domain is GAGVSQTPSNKVTEKGKYVELRCDPISGHTALYWYRQSLGQGPEFLIYFQGTGAADDSGLPNDRFFAVRPEGSVSTLKIQRTERGDSAVYLCASSSGTSGGTDTQYFGPGTRLTVL.

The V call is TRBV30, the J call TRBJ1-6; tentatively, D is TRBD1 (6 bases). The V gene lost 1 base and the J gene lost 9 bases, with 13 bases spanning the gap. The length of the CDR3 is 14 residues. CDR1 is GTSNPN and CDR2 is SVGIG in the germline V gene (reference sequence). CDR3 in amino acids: CAWSARGFSSPLHF. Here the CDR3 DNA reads TGTGCCTGGAGTGCCAGGGGATTCAGTTCACCCCTCCACTTT.

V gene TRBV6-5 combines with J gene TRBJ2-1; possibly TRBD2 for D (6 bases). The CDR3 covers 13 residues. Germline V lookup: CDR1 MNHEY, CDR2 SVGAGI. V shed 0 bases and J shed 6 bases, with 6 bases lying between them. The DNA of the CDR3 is TGTGCCAGCAGTTACTCGGGACTCAATGAGCAGTTCTTC. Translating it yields CASSYSGLNEQFF.

The CDR3 DNA reads TGTGCCAGTCGGGCTAGCTCCTACAATGAGCAGTTCTTC. Its protein product is CASRASSYNEQFF. The V call is TRBV6-6, the J call TRBJ2-1; D gene uncertain. This CDR3 spans 13 amino acids. V shed 9 bases and J shed 0 bases, with 9 bases lying between them. Germline V gene sequence: CDR1 MNHNY, CDR2 SVGAGI (reference sequence).

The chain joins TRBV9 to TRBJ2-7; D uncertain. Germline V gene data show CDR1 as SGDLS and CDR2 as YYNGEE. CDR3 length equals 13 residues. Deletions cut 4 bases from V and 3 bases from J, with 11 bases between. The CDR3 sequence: CASSYGPDYEQYF. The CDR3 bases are TGTGCCAGCAGCTACGGACCTGACTACGAGCAGTACTTC. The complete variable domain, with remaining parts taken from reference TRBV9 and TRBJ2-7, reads DSGVTQTPKHLITATGQRVTLRCSPRSGDLSVYWYQQSLDQGLQFLIQYYNGEERAKGNILERFSAQQFPDLHSELNLSSLELGDSALYFCASSYGPDYEQYFGPGTRLTVT.

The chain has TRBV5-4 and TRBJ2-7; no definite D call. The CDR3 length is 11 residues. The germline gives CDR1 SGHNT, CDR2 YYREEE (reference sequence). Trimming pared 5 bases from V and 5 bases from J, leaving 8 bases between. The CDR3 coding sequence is TGTGCCAGCAGTCGGGCGGACGAGCAGTACTTC. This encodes CASSRADEQYF.

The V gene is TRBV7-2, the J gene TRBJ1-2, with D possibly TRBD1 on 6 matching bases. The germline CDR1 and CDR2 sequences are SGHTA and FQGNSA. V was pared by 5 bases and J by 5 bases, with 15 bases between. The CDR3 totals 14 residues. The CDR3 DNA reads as TGTGCCAGCAGCCGGGACAAGGGGGGATATGGCTACACCTTC. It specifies CASSRDKGGYGYTF.

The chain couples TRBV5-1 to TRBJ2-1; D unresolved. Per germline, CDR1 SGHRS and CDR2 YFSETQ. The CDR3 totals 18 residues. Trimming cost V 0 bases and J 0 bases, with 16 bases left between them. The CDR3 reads CASSLVALSRSSYNEQFF. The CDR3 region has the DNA TGCGCCAGCAGCTTGGTTGCCTTATCACGGAGCTCCTACAATGAGCAGTTCTTC.

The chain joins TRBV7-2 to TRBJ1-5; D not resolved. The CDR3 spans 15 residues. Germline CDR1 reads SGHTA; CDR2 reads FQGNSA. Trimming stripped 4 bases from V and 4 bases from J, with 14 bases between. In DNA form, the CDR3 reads TGTGCCAGCAGCTCCGGACTAAATCCGAATCAGCCCCAGCATTTT. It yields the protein CASSSGLNPNQPQHF.

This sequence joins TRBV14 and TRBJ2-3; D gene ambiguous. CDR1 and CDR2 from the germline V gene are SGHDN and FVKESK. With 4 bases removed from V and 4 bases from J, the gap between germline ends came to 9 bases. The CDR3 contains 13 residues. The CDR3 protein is CASSLGLADTQYF. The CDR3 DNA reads TGTGCCAGCAGCCTAGGTTTAGCAGATACGCAGTATTTT.

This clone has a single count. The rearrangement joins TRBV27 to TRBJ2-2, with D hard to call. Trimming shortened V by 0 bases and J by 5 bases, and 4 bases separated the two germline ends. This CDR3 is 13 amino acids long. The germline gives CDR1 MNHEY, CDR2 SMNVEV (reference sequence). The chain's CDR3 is CASSLSTTGELFF. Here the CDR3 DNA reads TGTGCCAGCAGTTTATCGACGACCGGGGAGCTGTTTTTT.

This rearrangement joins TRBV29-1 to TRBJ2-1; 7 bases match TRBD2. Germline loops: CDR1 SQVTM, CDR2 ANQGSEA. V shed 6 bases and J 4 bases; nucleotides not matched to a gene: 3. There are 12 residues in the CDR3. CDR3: CSVWGGYNEQFF. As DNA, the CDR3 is TGCAGCGTGTGGGGGGGGTACAATGAGCAGTTCTTC.

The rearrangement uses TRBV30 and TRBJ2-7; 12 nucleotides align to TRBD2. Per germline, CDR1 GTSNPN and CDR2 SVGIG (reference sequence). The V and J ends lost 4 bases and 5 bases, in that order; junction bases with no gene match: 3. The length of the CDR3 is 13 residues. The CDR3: CAWTSGRVNEQYF. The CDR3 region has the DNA TGTGCCTGGACTAGCGGGAGGGTCAACGAGCAGTACTTC.

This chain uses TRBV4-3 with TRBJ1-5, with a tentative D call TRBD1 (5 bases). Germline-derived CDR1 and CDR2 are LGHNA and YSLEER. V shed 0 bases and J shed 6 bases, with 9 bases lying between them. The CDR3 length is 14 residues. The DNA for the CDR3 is TGCGCCAGCAGCCAAGAAGTGGGACGTCAGCCCCAGCATTTT. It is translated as CASSQEVGRQPQHF.

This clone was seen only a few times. Here the CDR3 DNA reads TGTGCCAGCAGTGACGGGGCCGCTAACTATGGCTACACCTTC. As protein: CASSDGAANYGYTF. This chain uses TRBV25-1 with TRBJ1-2, with a tentative D call TRBD1 (5 bases). Trimming left V 3 bases short and J 0 bases short, with 8 bases between. Germline loops: CDR1 MGHDK, CDR2 SYGVNS. The CDR3 covers 14 residues.

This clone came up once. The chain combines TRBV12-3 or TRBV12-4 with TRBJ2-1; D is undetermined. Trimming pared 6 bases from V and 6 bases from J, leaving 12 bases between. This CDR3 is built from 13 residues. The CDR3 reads CASSMTHSNEQFF. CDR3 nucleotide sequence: TGTGCCAGCAGCATGACTCACTCCAATGAGCAGTTCTTC.

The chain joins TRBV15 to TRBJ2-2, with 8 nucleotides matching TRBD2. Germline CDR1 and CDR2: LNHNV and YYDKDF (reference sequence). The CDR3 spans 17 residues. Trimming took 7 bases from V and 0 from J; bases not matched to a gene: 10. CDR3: CATKTNLAGPNTGELFF. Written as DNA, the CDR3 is TGTGCCACCAAAACCAATTTAGCGGGGCCGAACACCGGGGAGCTGTTTTTT. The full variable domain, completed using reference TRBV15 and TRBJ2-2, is DAMVIQNPRYQVTQFGKPVTLSCSQTLNHNVMYWYQQKSSQAPKLLFHYYDKDFNNEADTPDNFQSRRPNTSFCFLDIRSPGLGDTAMYLCATKTNLAGPNTGELFFGEGSRLTVL.

The CDR3 region is CASSYGGRTDTQYF. CDR3 coding DNA: TGTGCCAGCAGTTACGGGGGACGCACAGATACGCAGTATTTT. The chain is built from TRBV6-2 or TRBV6-3 and TRBJ2-3; perhaps D is TRBD1 or TRBD2 (5 bases each). This CDR3 is 14 amino acids long. V lost 2 bases and J lost 1, with 7 bases in between. Germline V CDR1 and CDR2: MNHEY, SVGEGT.

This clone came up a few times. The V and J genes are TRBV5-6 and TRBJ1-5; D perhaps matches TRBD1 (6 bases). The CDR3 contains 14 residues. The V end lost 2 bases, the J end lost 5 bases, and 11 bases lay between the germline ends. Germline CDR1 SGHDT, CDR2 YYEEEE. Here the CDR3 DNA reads TGTGCCAGCAGCTTCGGGGGGCGGTATCAGCCCCAGCATTTT. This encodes CASSFGGRYQPQHF.

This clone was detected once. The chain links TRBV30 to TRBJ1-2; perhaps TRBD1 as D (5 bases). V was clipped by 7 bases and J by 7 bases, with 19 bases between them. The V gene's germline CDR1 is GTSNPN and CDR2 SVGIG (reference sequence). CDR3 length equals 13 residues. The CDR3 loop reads CAFDLGGRFGYTF. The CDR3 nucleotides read TGTGCCTTTGATTTGGGGGGACGTTTTGGCTACACCTTC.